The sequence of this TCR beta chain was determined in a study of T cells after yellow fever vaccination. Overall study results and limits: In post-booster samples, most primary-vaccination clones reappeared (about 96% CD4, roughly 89% CD8).

Using its own MiXCR run on the 5' RACE reads, TCRdb lists one record per CDR3 protein. Among approximately 610,000 distinct CDR3 sequences, about a sixth were seen once, and the ten largest hold approximately 15%. V was clipped by 3 bases and J by 1 base, with 12 bases between them. The germline gives CDR1 LNHDA, CDR2 SQIVND (reference sequence). The length of the CDR3 is 15 residues. In this sample, this clonotype turned up a few times. The antigen remains undetermined. This sample comprised PBMCs, obtained 4 to 5 days after the first yellow fever vaccination. The chain employs TRBV19 and TRBJ2-5; D is perhaps TRBD1 (6 bases). The source is a man between 18 and 35 years old who received the YFV17D yellow fever vaccine. CDR3 coding DNA: TGTGCCAGTAGTATGGAACGGACAGCCCAAGAGACCCAGTACTTC. This codes for CASSMERTAQETQYF.